This T cell receptor beta chain stems from a study of blood T cell repertoires in COVID-19. The CDR3 covers 18 residues. V was trimmed by 3 bases and J by 0 bases, leaving 17 bases between them. Germline-derived CDR1 and CDR2 are KGHSH and LQKENI. TCRdb keeps only in-frame clones here, not all; method: immunoSEQ multiplex PCR. The sample has about 180,000 clones, roughly 85% seen once. The source material was PBMCs or T cells enriched from blood (not recorded which). The sequence came from a man in his forties who had recovered from COVID-19. The V gene is TRBV18, the J gene TRBJ1-4; possibly TRBD1 for D (5 bases). CDR3 DNA sequence: TGTGCCAGCTCACCCAGGGCTCCGCAGGAATCAACTAATGAAAAACTGTTTTTT. Translating it yields CASSPRAPQESTNEKLFF.